Judged by abundance, the clone carrying this T cell receptor (beta chain) is medium-sized. What it recognizes is unknown. This CDR3 has 13 residues. Per germline, CDR1 LGHNA and CDR2 YSLEER. Trimming removed 1 base from V and 9 bases from J, with 10 bases in between. This entry belongs to a study of spatial heterogeneity in lung cancer. Background on the study: Alpha-chain sequences were consistently detected in smaller numbers than beta-chain sequences. Study-wide points: It was found that expanded intratumoral alpha and beta TCR counts tracked tumor mutation counts.

Using its own MiXCR run on the 5' RACE reads, TCRdb lists one record per CDR3 protein. The data show about 580 distinct CDR3 sequences, with about a tenth seen just once and roughly a quarter held by the top ten. Time point denoted: sample taken at primary tumor resection. Untreated early-stage non-small cell lung cancer patients, 65 to 90 in total, were the donors. This specimen was lung tumor tissue, taken at surgery. The clonotype comes from a female donor with early-stage non-small cell lung cancer. This chain connects TRBV4-3 to TRBJ2-1; D not certain. The CDR3 spells CASSQVGEAEQFF. The DNA of the CDR3 is TGCGCCAGCAGCCAAGTTGGAGAGGCTGAGCAGTTCTTC.